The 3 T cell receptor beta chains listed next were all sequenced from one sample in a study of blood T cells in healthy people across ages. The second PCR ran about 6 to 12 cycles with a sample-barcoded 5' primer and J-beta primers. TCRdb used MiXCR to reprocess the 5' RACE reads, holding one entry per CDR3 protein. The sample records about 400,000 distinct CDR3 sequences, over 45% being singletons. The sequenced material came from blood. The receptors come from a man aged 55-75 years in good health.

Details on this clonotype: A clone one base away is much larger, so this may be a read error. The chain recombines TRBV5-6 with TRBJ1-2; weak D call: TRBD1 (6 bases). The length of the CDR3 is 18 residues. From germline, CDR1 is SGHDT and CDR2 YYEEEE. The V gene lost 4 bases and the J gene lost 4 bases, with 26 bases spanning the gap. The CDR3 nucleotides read TGTGCCAGCAGCCTTCCCTTGGGGGGCCATAAACTCCGCTATGGCTACACCTTC. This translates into CASSLPLGGHKLRYGYTF.

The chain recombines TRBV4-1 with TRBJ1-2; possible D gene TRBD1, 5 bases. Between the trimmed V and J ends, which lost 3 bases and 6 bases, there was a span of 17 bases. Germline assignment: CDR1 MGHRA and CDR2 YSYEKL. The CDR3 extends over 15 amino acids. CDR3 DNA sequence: TGCGCCAGCAGCCAGGGGACTTTAGGCCCCGATGGCTACACCTTC. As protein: CASSQGTLGPDGYTF.

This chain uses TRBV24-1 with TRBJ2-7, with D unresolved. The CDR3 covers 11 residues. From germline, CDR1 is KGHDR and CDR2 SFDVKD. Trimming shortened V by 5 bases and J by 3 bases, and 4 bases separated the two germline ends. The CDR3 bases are TGTGCCACCAGTGGAGGCTACGAGCAGTACTTC. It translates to CATSGGYEQYF.